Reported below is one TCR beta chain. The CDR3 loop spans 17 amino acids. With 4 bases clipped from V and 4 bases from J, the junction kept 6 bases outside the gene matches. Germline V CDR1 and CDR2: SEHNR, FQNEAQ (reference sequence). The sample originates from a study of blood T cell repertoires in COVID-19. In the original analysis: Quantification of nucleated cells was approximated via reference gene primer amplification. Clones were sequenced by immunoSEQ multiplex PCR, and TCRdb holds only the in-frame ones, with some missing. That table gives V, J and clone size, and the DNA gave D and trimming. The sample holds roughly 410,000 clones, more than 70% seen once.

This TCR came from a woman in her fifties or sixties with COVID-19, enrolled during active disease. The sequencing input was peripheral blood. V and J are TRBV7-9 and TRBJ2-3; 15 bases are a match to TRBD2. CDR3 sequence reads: CASSSPGLAGGPDTQYF. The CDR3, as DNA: TGTGCCAGCAGCTCTCCGGGACTAGCGGGGGGTCCAGATACGCAGTATTTT.